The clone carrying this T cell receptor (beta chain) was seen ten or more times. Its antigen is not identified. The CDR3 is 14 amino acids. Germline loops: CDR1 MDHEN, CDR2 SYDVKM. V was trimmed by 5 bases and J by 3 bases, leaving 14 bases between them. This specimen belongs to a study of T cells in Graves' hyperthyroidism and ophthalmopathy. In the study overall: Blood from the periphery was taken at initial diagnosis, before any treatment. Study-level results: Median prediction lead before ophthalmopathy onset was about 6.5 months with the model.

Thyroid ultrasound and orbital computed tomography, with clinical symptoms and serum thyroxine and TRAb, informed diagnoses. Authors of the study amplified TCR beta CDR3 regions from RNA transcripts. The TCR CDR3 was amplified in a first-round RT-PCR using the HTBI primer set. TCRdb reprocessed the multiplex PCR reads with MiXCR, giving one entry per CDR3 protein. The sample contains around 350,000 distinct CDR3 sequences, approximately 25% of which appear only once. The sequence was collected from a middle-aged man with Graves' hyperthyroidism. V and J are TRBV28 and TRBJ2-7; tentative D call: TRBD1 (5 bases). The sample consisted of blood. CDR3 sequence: CASSSPIDSYEQYF. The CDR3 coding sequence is TGTGCCAGCAGTAGCCCGATCGACAGCTACGAGCAGTACTTC.